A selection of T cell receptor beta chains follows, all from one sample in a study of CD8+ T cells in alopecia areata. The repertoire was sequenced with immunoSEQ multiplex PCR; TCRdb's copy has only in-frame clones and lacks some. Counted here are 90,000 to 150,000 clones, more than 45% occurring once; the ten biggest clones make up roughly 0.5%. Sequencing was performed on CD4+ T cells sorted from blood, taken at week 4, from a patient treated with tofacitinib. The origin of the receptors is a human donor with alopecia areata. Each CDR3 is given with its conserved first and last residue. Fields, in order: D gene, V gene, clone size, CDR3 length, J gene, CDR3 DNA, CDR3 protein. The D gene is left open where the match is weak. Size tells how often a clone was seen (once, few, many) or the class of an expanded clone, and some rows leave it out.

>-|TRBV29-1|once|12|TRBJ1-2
TGCAGCCTGGAGAAAATCAACTATGGCTACACCTTC
CSLEKINYGYTF
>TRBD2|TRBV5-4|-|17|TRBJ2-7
TGTGCCAGCAGCTTTGGTAGGTCGACTAGCGGAATCTACGAGCAGTACTTC
CASSFGRSTSGIYEQYF
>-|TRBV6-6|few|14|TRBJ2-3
TGTGCCAGCAGTTACCCTACGACGCCAGATACGCAGTATTTT
CASSYPTTPDTQYF
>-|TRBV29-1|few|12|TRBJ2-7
TGCAGCGTTGCGTTCAGGCCCTACGAGCAGTACTTC
CSVAFRPYEQYF
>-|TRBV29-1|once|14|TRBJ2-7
TGCAGCGGCCGGAACGGGATCTACTCCTACGAGCAGTACTTC
CSGRNGIYSYEQYF
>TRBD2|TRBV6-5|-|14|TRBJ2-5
TGTGCCAGCAGCCGGACTAGCGGGACGGGGACCCAGTACTTC
CASSRTSGTGTQYF
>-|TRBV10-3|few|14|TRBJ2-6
TGTGCCATCTTGAGGGGGGATGGGGCCAACGTCCTGACTTTC
CAILRGDGANVLTF
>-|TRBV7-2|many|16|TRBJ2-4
TGTGCCAGCAGCTTATCGGGGGTTCTAGCCAAAAACATTCAGTACTTC
CASSLSGVLAKNIQYF
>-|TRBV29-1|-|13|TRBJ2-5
TGCAGCGTTGAACAGAATATCCAAGAGACCCAGTACTTC
CSVEQNIQETQYF
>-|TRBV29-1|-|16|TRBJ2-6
TGCAGCGGTCTTGGGGTAACGAGCTCTGGGGCCAACGTCCTGACTTTC
CSGLGVTSSGANVLTF
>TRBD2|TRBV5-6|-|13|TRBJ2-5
TGTGCCAGCAGCTTCGGGGGGGCCGAGACCCAGTACTTC
CASSFGGAETQYF
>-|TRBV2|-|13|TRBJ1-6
TGTGCCAGCATCGGGACGGATCTATCACCCCTCCACTTT
CASIGTDLSPLHF
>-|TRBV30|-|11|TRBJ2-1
TGTGCCTGGAACTTCTACAATGAGCAGTTCTTC
CAWNFYNEQFF
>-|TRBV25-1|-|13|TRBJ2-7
TGTGCCAGCAGTGGGATGGGAACCTACGAGCAGTACTTC
CASSGMGTYEQYF
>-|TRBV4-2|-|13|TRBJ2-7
TGTGCCAGCAGCCAAGGGGACACCTACGAGCAGTACTTC
CASSQGDTYEQYF
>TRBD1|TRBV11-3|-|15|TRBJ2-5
TGTGCCAGCAGCTTAGAACCGGGACAGGGGGCGACCCAGTACTTC
CASSLEPGQGATQYF
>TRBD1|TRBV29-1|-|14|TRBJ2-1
TGCAGCGTAGGGAAGACAGGGTCTTACAATGAGCAGTTCTTC
CSVGKTGSYNEQFF
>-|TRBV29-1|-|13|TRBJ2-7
TGCAGCGTTGTCATCGGGACGAACTACGAGCAGTACTTC
CSVVIGTNYEQYF
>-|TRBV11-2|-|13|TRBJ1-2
TGTGCCAGCAGCTTAGAGCCTCAGAGTGGCTACACCTTC
CASSLEPQSGYTF
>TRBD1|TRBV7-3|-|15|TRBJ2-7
TGTGCCAGCAGCTTAACCGGGACAGGGGGCGACGAGCAGTACTTC
CASSLTGTGGDEQYF
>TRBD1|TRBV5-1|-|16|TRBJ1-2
TGCGCCAGCAGCGAGGGACAGGGGGCCGCTAACTATGGCTACACCTTC
CASSEGQGAANYGYTF
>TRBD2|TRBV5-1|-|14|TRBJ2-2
TGCGCCAGCAGCCCGGGGGGGTACACCGGGGAGCTGTTTTTT
CASSPGGYTGELFF
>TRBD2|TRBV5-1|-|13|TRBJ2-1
TGCGCCAGCAGCTTCCCAGCGGGGGAAAGGCAGTTCTTC
CASSFPAGERQFF
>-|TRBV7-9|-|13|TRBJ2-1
TGTGCCAGCAGCCTCGAGACTGCGAATGAGCAGTTCTTC
CASSLETANEQFF
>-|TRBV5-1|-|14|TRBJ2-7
TGCGCCAGCAGCCCACAGTCAGAAAACTACGAGCAGTACTTC
CASSPQSENYEQYF
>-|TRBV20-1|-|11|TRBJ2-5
TGCAGTGCTAGGATCCAAGAGACCCAGTACTTC
CSARIQETQYF
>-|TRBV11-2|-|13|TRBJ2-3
TGTGCCAGCAGCCCAAAGGGCCCAGATACGCAGTATTTT
CASSPKGPDTQYF
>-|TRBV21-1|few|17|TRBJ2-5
TGTGCCAGCAGCAAAGATTTTTGGGGATTGATACAAGAGACCCAGTACTTC
CASSKDFWGLIQETQYF
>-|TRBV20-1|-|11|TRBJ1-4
TGCAGTGCTAGTGGTAGTGAAAAACTGTTTTTT
CSASGSEKLFF
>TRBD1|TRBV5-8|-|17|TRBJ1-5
TGTGCCAGCAGCTTGGCCCTTGCGACAGGGATCCGTCAGCCCCAGCATTTT
CASSLALATGIRQPQHF
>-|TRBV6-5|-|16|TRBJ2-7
TGTGCCAGCAGTTACTTAGACCCGGTGGGGTTCCACGAGCAGTACTTC
CASSYLDPVGFHEQYF
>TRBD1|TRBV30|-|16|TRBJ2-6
TGTGCCTGGAGGCGGCAGGGGGCGGCTGGGGCCAACGTCCTGACTTTC
CAWRRQGAAGANVLTF
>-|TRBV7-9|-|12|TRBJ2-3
TGTGCCAGCAGCCTCAGTGGAGATACGCAGTATTTT
CASSLSGDTQYF
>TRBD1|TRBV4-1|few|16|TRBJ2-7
TGCGCCAGCAGCCAAAACCGGGACAGGGAGTCCTACGAGCAGTACTTC
CASSQNRDRESYEQYF
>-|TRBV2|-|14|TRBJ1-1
TGTGCCAGCAGTGTGGAGACAGGGAACACTGAAGCTTTCTTT
CASSVETGNTEAFF
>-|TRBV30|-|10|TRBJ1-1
TGTGCTTATGGCCGGACTGAAGCTTTCTTT
CAYGRTEAFF
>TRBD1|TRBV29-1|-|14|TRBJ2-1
TGCAGCGTTGCAGGGGGCGTAAGGTTTGGTGAGCAGTTCTTC
CSVAGGVRFGEQFF
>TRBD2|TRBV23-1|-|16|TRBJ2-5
TGCGCCAGCTACGGGACTAGCGGGAGGGCCGGGGAGACCCAGTACTTC
CASYGTSGRAGETQYF
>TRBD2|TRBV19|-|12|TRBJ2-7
TGTGCCTCCAGCGGGAGAAGCTACGAGCAGTACTTC
CASSGRSYEQYF
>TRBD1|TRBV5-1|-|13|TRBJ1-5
TGCGCCAGCAGCGTGACAGGGGATCAGCCCCAGCATTTT
CASSVTGDQPQHF